Listed here are 24 T cell receptor beta chains from one sample, sequenced in a study of cytomegalovirus exposure and HLA in healthy donors. PCR employed 60 Vbeta and 13 Jbeta primers. The protocol was immunoSEQ multiplex PCR, while the TCRdb copy is restricted to in-frame clones and leaves out a portion. The table records some 130,000 clones, about three quarters of them present only once. The sample was PBMCs. The origin of the receptors is a female donor in good health and CMV-seropositive.

The chain recombines TRBV5-8 with TRBJ1-6, with 9 bases aligning to TRBD1. CDR3 length equals 17 residues. Germline V gives CDR1 SGHTS, CDR2 YDEGEE. V lost 4 bases to trimming and J lost 2 bases; unmatched junction nucleotides: 7. The CDR3 loop reads CASSPDRGGTYNSPLHF. CDR3 bases: TGTGCCAGCAGCCCCGACAGGGGGGGGACCTATAATTCACCCCTCCACTTT.

This clone was observed once. The genes are TRBV5-1 and TRBJ2-2; the D gene is possibly TRBD2 (6 bases). V was pared by 1 base and J by 0 bases, with 13 bases between. Germline assignment: CDR1 SGHRS and CDR2 YFSETQ. The CDR3 loop spans 17 amino acids. The CDR3 coding sequence is TGCGCCAGCAGCTTGTATGGGGAGGCCACGAACACCGGGGAGCTGTTTTTT. This sequence encodes CASSLYGEATNTGELFF.

The chain joins TRBV5-5 to TRBJ1-1; TRBD1 might be the D (6 bases). Trimming took off 2 bases at V and 6 bases at J, with 14 bases between the two ends. Looked up from germline, CDR1 is SGHKS and CDR2 is YYEKEE (reference sequence). The CDR3 is made up of 14 amino acids. CDR3 amino acids: CASSLSQGSSEAFF. CDR3 DNA: TGTGCCAGCAGCTTAAGTCAGGGGAGTTCTGAAGCTTTCTTT.

V usage is TRBV27 and J usage is TRBJ2-2, with 10 bases that match TRBD2. The CDR3 has 15 residues. After removal of 4 bases from V and 1 base from J, the junction contained 0 bases not matched to a gene. Germline-derived CDR1 and CDR2 are MNHEY and SMNVEV (reference sequence). The CDR3 nucleotides are TGTGCCAGCAGTTCTAGCGGGAGGAACACCGGGGAGCTGTTTTTT. Its translation is CASSSSGRNTGELFF.

J is TRBJ2-7 and V is TRBV5-1; 7 nucleotides line up with TRBD2. The V gene's germline CDR1 is SGHRS and CDR2 YFSETQ. Trimming at V came to 0 bases and at J to 7 bases, leaving 4 bases not matched to a gene. The CDR3 consists of 13 residues. CDR3 DNA: TGCGCCAGCAGCTTGGGGGGAGGGAAGGAGCAGTACTTC. Translated, it gives CASSLGGGKEQYF.

The chain carries TRBV19 and TRBJ2-5; the D is unclear. The CDR3 spans 11 residues. Trimming removed 10 bases at V and 3 bases at J, with 9 bases between. Germline values: CDR1 LNHDA, CDR2 SQIVND (reference sequence). Here the CDR3 reads CATAREETQYF. The CDR3 DNA follows: TGTGCCACCGCGCGAGAAGAGACCCAGTACTTC.

The CDR3 DNA sequence: TGCGCCAGCAGCCAGGGTGCTTTGCGCTCACCCCTCCACTTT. Translation gives CASSQGALRSPLHF. The chain uses TRBV5-1 and TRBJ1-6; tentatively, D is TRBD1 (5 bases). V dropped 4 bases and J dropped 10 bases, with 15 bases sitting between them. This CDR3 spans 14 amino acids. In germline, CDR1 is SGHRS, CDR2 YFSETQ. The full variable domain, rest sourced from reference TRBV5-1 and TRBJ1-6, is KAGVTQTPRYLIKTRGQQVTLSCSPISGHRSVSWYQQTPGQGLQFLFEYFSETQRNKGNFPGRFSGRQFSNSRSEMNVSTLELGDSALYLCASSQGALRSPLHFGNGTRLTVT.

This clone appeared a single time. The gene calls are TRBV7-3 and TRBJ2-7; TRBD2 agrees at 8 bases. From germline, CDR1 is SGHTA and CDR2 FQGTGA. With 3 bases clipped from V and 0 bases from J, the junction kept 4 bases outside the gene matches. CDR3 length: 15 residues. In DNA form, the CDR3 reads TGTGCCAGCAGCTTTTACGGGGGGGCCTCCTACGAGCAGTACTTC. Protein product: CASSFYGGASYEQYF.

The CDR3 here is CASRTFPANTGELFF. CDR3 DNA: TGTGCCAGCAGAACTTTTCCTGCGAACACCGGGGAGCTGTTTTTT. The chain carries TRBV11-2 and TRBJ2-2; D is uncertain. CDR1 SGHAT and CDR2 FQNNGV come from the germline V gene. CDR3 length: 15 residues. V lost 6 bases and J 0 bases, leaving 11 bases between the germline ends. Full variable domain (rest looked up from reference TRBV11-2 and TRBJ2-2): EAGVAQSPRYKIIEKRQSVAFWCNPISGHATLYWYQQILGQGPKLLIQFQNNGVVDDSQLPKDRFSAERLKGVDSTLKIQPAKLEDSAVYLCASRTFPANTGELFFGEGSRLTVL.

V usage is TRBV27 and J usage is TRBJ2-7, with TRBD2 identical over 13 bases. This CDR3 region has 14 residues. The V gene's germline CDR1 is MNHEY and CDR2 SMNVEV (reference sequence). The J segment lost 2 bases and the V segment lost 7 bases, leaving 2 bases of the junction unmatched. The CDR3 DNA is TGTGCCAGCACCGGACTAGCGGGAGCCTACGAGCAGTACTTC. Encoded protein: CASTGLAGAYEQYF.

The CDR3 coding sequence is TGTGCCACCAGCAACAGGGGCTCTGGGGCCAACGTCCTGACTTTC. It codes for CATSNRGSGANVLTF. This chain links TRBV15 with TRBJ2-6, with 7 nucleotides matching TRBD1. CDR1 and CDR2 from the germline V gene are LNHNV and YYDKDF (reference sequence). This CDR3 comprises 15 residues. The V gene end was trimmed by 4 bases and the J gene end by 0 bases; junction bases not matched to a gene: 0.

Comments on this clone: At one end the junction does not follow the germline gene, possibly because of a read error. This chain links TRBV7-9 with TRBJ1-4; D is unclear. CDR3 length: 15 residues. The V gene's germline CDR1 is SEHNR and CDR2 FQNEAQ (reference sequence). CDR3: CSSSSPGLDGEKLFF. The CDR3, as DNA: TGTTCCAGCAGCTCCCCCGGCCTAGACGGGGAAAAACTGTTTTTT. The entire variable domain, with the rest obtained from reference TRBV7-9 and TRBJ1-4, is as follows: DTGVSQNPRHKITKRGQNVTFRCDPISEHNRLYWYRQTLGQGPEFLTYFQNEAQLEKSRLLSDRFSAERPKGSFSTLEIQRTEQGDSAMYLCSSSSPGLDGEKLFFGSGTQLSVL.

This clone was detected only once. The gene calls are TRBV6-1 and TRBJ2-3, with 7 nucleotides matching TRBD2. The CDR3 length is 14 residues. Losses at the gene ends were 10 bases for V and 2 bases for J; bases not matched to a gene: 9. Germline V gives CDR1 MNHNS, CDR2 SASEGT. The CDR3 coding sequence is TGTGCCACCCGTAGCGGGTCCTCCACAGATACGCAGTATTTT. Protein product: CATRSGSSTDTQYF.

The CDR3 reads CASRGTGGSYTF. The CDR3 nucleotides read TGTGCCAGCAGGGGGACAGGGGGAAGCTACACCTTC. The J gene is TRBJ1-2, the V gene TRBV2, with 11 nucleotides matching TRBD1. Per the germline V gene, CDR1 is SNHLY and CDR2 is FYNNEI. This CDR3 has 12 amino acids. V gave up 6 bases and J gave up 9 bases; unmatched junction bases: 3.

This clone turned up a few times. The rearrangement uses TRBV6-5 and TRBJ1-5; no definite D call. This CDR3 contains 14 residues. V was shortened by 5 bases and J by 4 bases, with 12 bases between the two germline ends. From germline, CDR1 is MNHEY and CDR2 SVGAGI. CDR3 DNA sequence: TGTGCCAGCAGTCACAGTGATGGGAATCAGCCCCAGCATTTT. Protein sequence: CASSHSDGNQPQHF.

In this sample, this clone turned up a few times. The rearrangement uses TRBV28 and TRBJ1-2, with TRBD1 matching 8 bases. The germline CDR1 and CDR2 sequences are MDHEN and SYDVKM. The J segment lost 8 bases and the V segment lost 3 bases, leaving 11 bases of the junction unmatched. The CDR3 length is 15 residues. The CDR3 region is CASSFTGQGAQGYTF. The CDR3 nucleotides read TGTGCCAGCAGTTTTACGGGGCAGGGGGCGCAGGGCTACACCTTC.

The genes are TRBV27 and TRBJ2-3; tentative D call: TRBD1 (6 bases). The CDR3 sequence is 12 residues long. The germline V gene has CDR1 MNHEY and CDR2 SMNVEV (reference sequence). V lost 5 bases to trimming and J lost 6 bases, with 9 bases between them. The CDR3 sequence: CASSRGWDTQYF. The DNA of the CDR3 is TGTGCCAGCAGTAGGGGGTGGGATACGCAGTATTTT.

In its sample, this clone was seen a few times. The V and J genes are TRBV27 and TRBJ1-5, with 10 positions matching TRBD1. Trimming removed 0 bases from V and 7 bases from J; junction bases left unmatched: 9. The CDR3 sequence is 17 residues long. The germline gives CDR1 MNHEY, CDR2 SMNVEV (reference sequence). CDR3 sequence (DNA): TGTGCCAGCAGTTTATCGTTCCAGGGACAGGGGAAGCAGCCCCAGCATTTT. It encodes CASSLSFQGQGKQPQHF.

The rearrangement links TRBV5-5 to TRBJ1-2, with TRBD1 matching 8 bases. Trimming at V came to 2 bases and at J to 3 bases, leaving 3 bases not matched to a gene. Germline lookup yields CDR1 SGHKS and CDR2 YYEKEE (reference sequence). The CDR3 has 14 residues. CDR3 sequence: CASSLQDRDYGYTF. The DNA for the CDR3 is TGTGCCAGCAGCTTACAGGACAGGGACTATGGCTACACCTTC.

This chain connects TRBV2 to TRBJ1-1, with D uncertain. Germline V gives CDR1 SNHLY, CDR2 FYNNEI. V lost 6 bases, J lost 0 bases, and 11 bases lay in between. This CDR3 is 14 amino acids long. CDR3 amino acids: CASRGSGMNTEAFF. The CDR3 nucleotides are TGTGCCAGCAGGGGGTCGGGGATGAACACTGAAGCTTTCTTT.

The rearrangement links TRBV5-1 to TRBJ1-3; weak D call: TRBD1 (6 bases). Germline V gene data show CDR1 as SGHRS and CDR2 as YFSETQ. The CDR3 is 15 residues long. Trimming stripped 0 bases from V and 3 bases from J, with 10 bases between. The CDR3 sequence is CASSLAGVDGNTIYF. The DNA for the CDR3 is TGCGCCAGCAGCTTGGCAGGGGTCGATGGAAACACCATATATTTT.

The rearrangement uses TRBV4-2 and TRBJ1-2, with TRBD1 matching over 9 bases. Unmatched junction bases numbered 7, after V lost 0 bases and J lost 8 bases. The CDR3 sequence is 15 residues long. Germline V CDR1 and CDR2: LGHNA, YNFKEQ. The CDR3 protein is CASSQDLGQGFGYTF. The CDR3 nucleotides read TGTGCCAGCAGCCAAGATTTAGGACAGGGGTTCGGCTACACCTTC.

This chain links TRBV6-1 with TRBJ2-5; the match to TRBD1 covers 8 bases. The J call may be mistaken, given a closer DNA end match to TRBJ2-7. Germline V gene sequence: CDR1 MNHNS, CDR2 SASEGT. The CDR3 runs to 18 residues. The CDR3 DNA sequence: TGTGCCAGCAGTGAAGCACGGACAGGGACGACCTTCCTACGCGAGCAGTACTTC. Protein sequence: CASSEARTGTTFLREQYF.

The V gene is TRBV19, the J gene TRBJ2-6; D remains ambiguous. CDR1 and CDR2 (germline): LNHDA, SQIVND (reference sequence). The CDR3 runs 15 residues. Trimming removed 3 bases from V and 0 bases from J, with 6 bases in between. CDR3 coding DNA: TGTGCCAGTAGTATGTTCCACTCTGGGGCCAACGTCCTGACTTTC. The encoded protein is CASSMFHSGANVLTF.